Sequencing of this TCR beta chain was carried out in a study of shared clonotypes between healthy human individuals. The wider study: A few men and a couple of women, aged 18 to 49, were donors. Findings of the study overall: In the sorted subsets, rarefaction showed sequencing was incomplete despite large depth. Lower generation probabilities were found for non-shared clonotypes than for those shared by all four donors.

Original handling: Junction-only sequences without quality scores came from ImmunoSEQ, so filtering differed. Measured with immunoSEQ multiplex PCR; TCRdb has only the in-frame clones, and not every one. V and J calls plus clone size are reproduced from that table; the DNA served to infer D and trimming. The sample yields a few million clones, about 92% seen once. As to this clone: What it binds is unknown.

The CDR3 length is 15 residues. Trimming cost V 5 bases and J 0 bases, with 11 bases left between them. Germline assignment: CDR1 SGHTA and CDR2 FQGTGA. The sample comprised naive CD4+ T cells from PBMCs. Subset meaning: CD45RA+ positively selected. The chain has TRBV7-3 and TRBJ1-3, with D hard to call. The clonotype originates from a man aged 18 to 30 in good health. Some clones in this sample may be carry-over from other donors' samples. CDR3 residues: CASSPSPDSGNTIYF. The CDR3 nucleotides read TGTGCCAGCAGCCCAAGCCCGGACTCTGGAAACACCATATATTTT. Complete variable domain (other parts from reference TRBV7-3 and TRBJ1-3): GAGVSQTPSNKVTEKGKYVELRCDPISGHTALYWYRQSLGQGPEFLIYFQGTGAADDSGLPNDRFFAVRPEGSVSTLKIQRTERGDSAVYLCASSPSPDSGNTIYFGEGSWLTVV.